This TCR beta chain stems from a study of blood T cell repertoires in COVID-19. Study-wide background: Sites across the United States, Italy and Spain contributed samples from acute and convalescent COVID-19. PBMCs, B-cell-depleted T cells, or T cells provided the cDNA or gDNA that made up the material.

Germline values: CDR1 KGHSH, CDR2 LQKENI. The CDR3 runs to 15 residues. V dropped 3 bases and J dropped 3; count of bases not matched to a gene: 3. Methods used by the authors: Estimated nucleated cell counts came from reference gene primer amplification. The table came from immunoSEQ multiplex PCR; TCRdb's copy has only in-frame clones and leaves some out. That table furnishes V, J and clone size, whereas the DNA furnished D and trimming. The sample lists approximately 170,000 clones, about 83% occurring once. Sequenced material: peripheral blood. The receptor comes from a man between 65 and 85 years old who had recovered from COVID-19. V is TRBV18 and J is TRBJ2-2; the match to TRBD1 covers 8 bases. The CDR3 is CASSPRTGHTGELFF. The CDR3 region has the DNA TGTGCCAGCTCACCCCGGACAGGGCACACCGGGGAGCTGTTTTTT.